This T cell receptor beta chain came from a study of control samples from healthy donors and cancer patients. After removal of 4 bases from V and 2 bases from J, the junction contained 2 bases not matched to a gene. Germline V gene lookup returns CDR1 SGHRS and CDR2 YFSETQ. The length of the CDR3 is 15 residues. Assay: immunoSEQ multiplex PCR; the TCRdb copy retains only in-frame clones and omits some. The sample shows under 200,000 clones, approximately 90% of them seen only once. Sample: blood. The clonotype comes from a woman aged 25 to 39 in good health. This rearrangement joins TRBV5-1 to TRBJ2-7, with 14 bases identical to TRBD2. DNA for the CDR3: TGCGCCAGCAGCCCGGGACTAGCGGGGGCCTACGAGCAGTACTTC. It codes for CASSPGLAGAYEQYF.